The rows below give T cell receptor beta chains drawn from one sample of a study of T-cell reconstitution after alpha-beta-depleted transplantation in children. One entry per CDR3 protein, called by TCRdb with MiXCR from the PCR reads. The sample shows some 300,000 distinct CDR3 sequences, 9.5% to 13% of them seen only once. Sequenced material: PBMCs, taken before TCRalphabeta/CD19-depleted stem cell transplant. These receptors were taken from a boy younger than two with acute myeloid leukemia, due to receive a stem cell transplant. Both conserved end residues are part of each CDR3. A D gene is named only where the DNA matches it firmly. For some rows the clone size is stated as once, few or many, or as a class when expanded; others skip it.

TRBV4-2,14,TRBJ2-7,TRBD1,many,TGTGCCAGCAGCCAACCGGGACAGGCATACGAGCAGTACTTC,CASSQPGQAYEQYF
TRBV3-1,14,TRBJ1-1,TRBD1,many,TGTGCCAGCAGCCCATTGGGAAGGGACAGAGAAGCTTTCTTT,CASSPLGRDREAFF
TRBV5-1,15,TRBJ1-1,-,-,TGCGCCAGCAGCTTGGGTGTCATTATGAACACTGAAGCTTTCTTT,CASSLGVIMNTEAFF
TRBV19,13,TRBJ2-1,TRBD2,many,TGTGCCAGTAGTACTAGCGGGAGGAATGAGCAGTTCTTC,CASSTSGRNEQFF
TRBV18,14,TRBJ1-3,-,many,TGTGCCAGCTCACCGTCAGGGCCTGGAAACACCATATATTTT,CASSPSGPGNTIYF
TRBV28,13,TRBJ1-1,TRBD1,many,TGTGCCAGCAGTTTACCCGACTGGACAGGGACCTTCTTT,CASSLPDWTGTFF
TRBV4-2,19,TRBJ2-1,TRBD2,-,TGTGCCAGCAGCCAAGGGAACACGAGACGAATTAGCGGGAGCAATGAGCAGTTCTTC,CASSQGNTRRISGSNEQFF
TRBV5-1,14,TRBJ2-2,-,-,TGCGCCAGCAGCCCAATAGGGGTAACCGGGGAGCTGTTTTTT,CASSPIGVTGELFF
TRBV9,15,TRBJ2-1,-,few,TGTGCCAGCAGCGTAGTGGCGGGGACCGACAATGAGCAGTTCTTC,CASSVVAGTDNEQFF
TRBV11-2,14,TRBJ2-7,TRBD1,-,TGTGCCAGCAGCCGGGGACAGGGGCTCTACGAGCAGTACTTC,CASSRGQGLYEQYF
TRBV27,16,TRBJ2-3,TRBD2,many,TGTGCCAGCAGTGGACTAGCGGGGGGGCCATCAGATACGCAGTATTTT,CASSGLAGGPSDTQYF
TRBV29-1,15,TRBJ2-3,TRBD1,many,TGCAGCGTTGATCCGGGACAGGGGGCCACAGATACGCAGTATTTT,CSVDPGQGATDTQYF
TRBV5-5,17,TRBJ2-6,-,many,TGTGCCAGCAGCTTGGGGCGGGACAACTCTGGGGCCAACGTCCTGACTTTC,CASSLGRDNSGANVLTF
TRBV12-3/TRBV12-4,15,TRBJ2-1,-,many,TGTGCCAGCAGAAGGGACTTGAGCTCCTACAATGAGCAGTTCTTC,CASRRDLSSYNEQFF
TRBV29-1,17,TRBJ2-7,-,many,TGCAGCGTTGCTGGATCAACGAAGGGTAGGGCCTACTACGAGCAGTACTTC,CSVAGSTKGRAYYEQYF
TRBV7-2,15,TRBJ2-1,TRBD2,many,TGTGCCAGCAGCCCGGGACTAGCGGCTAACAATGAGCAGTTCTTC,CASSPGLAANNEQFF
TRBV5-4,13,TRBJ2-1,-,many,TGTGCCAGCAGCTTAGTGGGGTCGGGTGAGCAGTTCTTC,CASSLVGSGEQFF
TRBV6-2/TRBV6-3,16,TRBJ2-2,TRBD2,many,TGTGCCAGCAGTTACTCCCGGACTAGCGGCACCGGGGAGCTGTTTTTT,CASSYSRTSGTGELFF
TRBV4-3,15,TRBJ1-5,TRBD1,few,TGCGCCAGCAGCCAAGGGGACAGGGGCAATCAGCCCCAGCATTTT,CASSQGDRGNQPQHF
TRBV5-1,15,TRBJ2-1,-,many,TGCGCCAGCAGCTTGGCCGGGAGAGGTTACAATGAGCAGTTCTTC,CASSLAGRGYNEQFF
TRBV10-3,16,TRBJ2-2,-,many,TGTGCCATCAGCCGAACAGGGCTGGGGAACACCGGGGAGCTGTTTTTT,CAISRTGLGNTGELFF
TRBV19,16,TRBJ2-7,-,-,TGTGCCAGTAGAGCGTACGGGACCGCGAGCTCCTACGAGCAGTACTTC,CASRAYGTASSYEQYF
TRBV12-3/TRBV12-4,15,TRBJ2-3,TRBD1,many,TGTGCCAGCAGTGCCACAGGGGGAAGGGCAGATACGCAGTATTTT,CASSATGGRADTQYF
TRBV7-6,16,TRBJ2-1,TRBD2,many,TGTGCCAGCAGCCTAGCGGCGGGAATGTTCTACAATGAGCAGTTCTTC,CASSLAAGMFYNEQFF
TRBV29-1,13,TRBJ2-7,TRBD2,many,TGCAGCGTTTACATTTCGGCGGGAGGCGAGCAGTACTTC,CSVYISAGGEQYF
TRBV12-3/TRBV12-4,12,TRBJ2-1,-,many,TGTGCCAGCAGTTTAACGGGCTATGAGCAGTTCTTC,CASSLTGYEQFF
TRBV7-6,12,TRBJ2-5,-,many,TGTGCCAGCAGCCGAATTCAAGAGACCCAGTACTTC,CASSRIQETQYF
TRBV6-1,16,TRBJ2-3,-,many,TGTGCCAGCATCGCCACTCGGGGGGCCGGCACAGATACGCAGTATTTT,CASIATRGAGTDTQYF
TRBV5-1,14,TRBJ1-2,-,many,TGCGCCAGCAGCGGGGACGTCCAGGCGGGAGGCTACACCTTC,CASSGDVQAGGYTF
TRBV28,14,TRBJ1-2,-,-,TGTGCCAGCAGTTCCCGCCAGAATTTCTATGGCTACACCTTC,CASSSRQNFYGYTF
TRBV28,12,TRBJ2-1,-,-,TGTGCCAGCCTAGCGCCCTACAATGAGCAGTTCTTC,CASLAPYNEQFF
TRBV12-3/TRBV12-4,15,TRBJ2-5,TRBD2,many,TGTGCCAGCACCCTAGCGGTGGGGGGACAAGAGACCCAGTACTTC,CASTLAVGGQETQYF
TRBV12-3/TRBV12-4,14,TRBJ1-2,-,many,TGTGCCAGCACCTCGGGAAACTACATATCCGGCTACACCTTC,CASTSGNYISGYTF
TRBV7-6,14,TRBJ1-6,-,many,TGTGCCAGCAGCTCAGGACGGGGGCATTCACCCCTCCACTTT,CASSSGRGHSPLHF
TRBV20-1,12,TRBJ2-7,-,many,TGCAGTGCTAGAATACAGGGCTCCGAGCAGTACTTC,CSARIQGSEQYF
TRBV12-3/TRBV12-4,17,TRBJ2-3,-,many,TGTGCCAGCAGTCCCGGTCCCCTAGCAGCTATCACAGATACGCAGTATTTT,CASSPGPLAAITDTQYF
TRBV29-1,13,TRBJ1-2,TRBD1,many,TGCAGCGTTGTTACAGGGGTTAACTATGGCTACACCTTC,CSVVTGVNYGYTF
TRBV29-1,15,TRBJ2-7,-,many,TGCAGCGTTGAAGGGGAGACAGTCCCGTCTGGGGAGCAGTACTTC,CSVEGETVPSGEQYF
TRBV5-1,14,TRBJ2-2,TRBD1,many,TGCGCCAGCAGCTCACAGGGGGCGCAGAGGGAGCTGTTTTTT,CASSSQGAQRELFF
TRBV7-9,14,TRBJ2-7,-,few,TGTGCCAGCACCCTGTCGGGGAGCTCCTACGAGCAGTACTTC,CASTLSGSSYEQYF
TRBV20-1,14,TRBJ1-5,TRBD1,few,TGCAGTGCCCCTGGACAGGGAGGCGTTCAGCCCCAGCATTTT,CSAPGQGGVQPQHF
TRBV28,14,TRBJ1-1,-,-,TGTGCCAGCAAGATTATACGGAGGAACACTGAAGCTTTCTTT,CASKIIRRNTEAFF
TRBV9,12,TRBJ2-1,-,many,TGTGCCAGCAGCCCGGATGTCGATGAGCAGTTCTTC,CASSPDVDEQFF
TRBV18,18,TRBJ2-2,TRBD2,many,TGTGCCAGCTCCCTCATTAGCGGGAGGAACTTGAACACCGGGGAGCTGTTTTTT,CASSLISGRNLNTGELFF
TRBV6-2/TRBV6-3,14,TRBJ1-1,-,many,TGTGCCAGCAGCCTCTCCCCAGCGACTCATGAAGCTTTCTTT,CASSLSPATHEAFF
TRBV28,17,TRBJ2-2,TRBD2,many,TGTGCCAGCACCCCGGGGCTAGCGGGGGGAAACACCGGGGAGCTGTTTTTT,CASTPGLAGGNTGELFF
TRBV12-3/TRBV12-4,17,TRBJ2-2,TRBD2,few,TGTGCCAGCAGTTTTTCTAGCGGGAGGGCAGACACCGGGGAGCTGTTTTTT,CASSFSSGRADTGELFF
TRBV9,17,TRBJ2-1,TRBD1,few,TGTGCCAGCAGCGTAGCCTCGGACAGGGGGACCTACAATGAGCAGTTCTTC,CASSVASDRGTYNEQFF
TRBV5-1,16,TRBJ2-2,TRBD1,many,TGCGCCAGCAGCTTGGATGGACAGGGTCCAACCGGGGAGCTGTTTTTT,CASSLDGQGPTGELFF
TRBV10-3,13,TRBJ2-3,-,few,TGTGCCATCACACCTACTAGCACAGATACGCAGTATTTT,CAITPTSTDTQYF
TRBV12-3/TRBV12-4,13,TRBJ1-2,-,many,TGTGCCAGCAGTCCGGAGACGGCCTATGGCTACACCTTC,CASSPETAYGYTF
TRBV10-3,13,TRBJ2-1,-,many,TGTGCCATCAGTGAGCGCCCGAACAATGAGCAGTTCTTC,CAISERPNNEQFF
TRBV28,15,TRBJ2-5,TRBD2,many,TGTGCCAGCAGTCCAGGGCGGGGGGGAGGAGAGACCCAGTACTTC,CASSPGRGGGETQYF
TRBV6-1,15,TRBJ2-5,TRBD1,many,TGTGCCAGCAGCCGGGGACAGGGATACCAAGAGACCCAGTACTTC,CASSRGQGYQETQYF
TRBV27,13,TRBJ2-7,TRBD2,many,TGTGCCAGCAGCCCGGGACTAGCAGCCGAGCAGTACTTC,CASSPGLAAEQYF
TRBV3-1,13,TRBJ2-1,-,many,TGTGCCAGCAGCCAAGATCCGACGGGTGAGCAGTTCTTC,CASSQDPTGEQFF
TRBV20-1,15,TRBJ2-3,TRBD2,many,TGCAGTGCCTGGACTAGCGCACTACCCACAGATACGCAGTATTTT,CSAWTSALPTDTQYF
TRBV12-3/TRBV12-4,18,TRBJ1-4,TRBD1,many,TGTGCCAGCCACGGAGGACAGGGAACCATTATCGACCATGAAAAACTGTTTTTT,CASHGGQGTIIDHEKLFF
TRBV29-1,18,TRBJ1-3,TRBD1,few,TGCAGCGTTGAAGATTCGGTGGGACAGGAACTCTCTGGAAACACCATATATTTT,CSVEDSVGQELSGNTIYF